The T cell receptor beta chain described here comes from a study of control samples from healthy donors and cancer patients. The repertoire was sequenced with immunoSEQ multiplex PCR; TCRdb's copy has only in-frame clones and lacks some. The sample records approximately 90,000 clones, around four fifths being singletons. The V and J ends lost 3 bases and 5 bases respectively, with 16 bases between them. CDR3 length equals 14 residues. The germline CDR1 and CDR2 sequences are DFQATT and SNEGSKA (reference sequence). Material: blood. The genes are TRBV20-1 and TRBJ1-1; perhaps TRBD1 as D (5 bases). The receptor comes from a young man in good health. CDR3 sequence (DNA): TGCAGTGCTAGTAGGGGCAGGGTAACAACTGAAGCTTTCTTT. This translates into CSASRGRVTTEAFF.